These 20 T cell receptor beta chains were all obtained from the same sample, sequenced in a study of T cells after somatic rescue of genetic block. Sequenced by immunoSEQ multiplex PCR; TCRdb stores in-frame clones only, minus some. In the table there are 110,000 or so clones, about 89% of which are singletons. Sample: peripheral blood mononuclear cells (PBMCs). Receptors were obtained from a woman aged 18-29 years.

CDR3 bases: TGTGCCAGCAGTTTACAGGGCCCAGAGACCCAGTACTTC. Translation gives CASSLQGPETQYF. This chain joins TRBV6-1 and TRBJ2-5; possible D gene TRBD1, 6 bases. Germline assignment: CDR1 MNHNS and CDR2 SASEGT. V was cut by 5 bases and J by 4 bases, with 11 bases left in between. CDR3 length: 13 residues.

V gene TRBV27 combines with J gene TRBJ2-3, with 13 positions matching TRBD2. With V trimmed by 2 bases and J by 2 bases, 19 bases remained unmatched. Germline V CDR1 and CDR2: MNHEY, SMNVEV (reference sequence). The CDR3 extends over 22 amino acids. CDR3 protein: CASSLLPGTSGVPTPSTDTQYF. DNA for the CDR3: TGTGCCAGCAGTTTACTGCCCGGGACTAGCGGGGTTCCAACACCGTCCACAGATACGCAGTATTTT.

V and J are TRBV2 and TRBJ1-5; perhaps TRBD1 as D (5 bases). The CDR3 is 15 residues long. Looked up from germline, CDR1 is SNHLY and CDR2 is FYNNEI. The germline V and J ends were trimmed by 3 bases and 7 bases, with 16 bases remaining between them. The CDR3 DNA reads as TGTGCCAGCAGTGATCTGGGAGGGGCCCCCCAGCCCCAGCATTTT. It yields the protein CASSDLGGAPQPQHF.

V gene TRBV5-6 combines with J gene TRBJ1-1, with a tentative D call TRBD1 (5 bases). This CDR3 has 14 amino acids. CDR1 is SGHDT, CDR2 YYEEEE, per germline. V shed 2 bases and J shed 4 bases, with 12 bases lying between them. CDR3 sequence reads: CASSFNDRVTEAFF. The DNA of the CDR3 is TGTGCCAGCAGCTTCAATGACAGAGTCACTGAAGCTTTCTTT.

The rearrangement joins TRBV6-5 to TRBJ1-5; 7 bases fit TRBD1. This CDR3 is built from 16 residues. Germline CDR1 is MNHEY and CDR2 is SVGAGI. Unmatched junction bases numbered 9, after V lost 5 bases and J lost 2 bases. The CDR3 DNA sequence: TGTGCCAGCAGTCACTACCGGGACAGTGGCAATCAGCCCCAGCATTTT. This codes for CASSHYRDSGNQPQHF.

CDR3 bases: TGTGCCAGCAGCCCCCAAGGGGGACAAAGAGACGAGCAGTACTTC. Protein sequence: CASSPQGGQRDEQYF. The rearrangement uses TRBV7-9 and TRBJ2-7, with D perhaps matching TRBD1 (6 bases). V was trimmed by 5 bases and J by 5 bases, leaving 19 bases between them. This CDR3 region has 15 residues. CDR1 SEHNR and CDR2 FQNEAQ come from the germline V gene (reference sequence).

The gene calls are TRBV9 and TRBJ2-2, with D possibly TRBD2 on 6 matching bases. The V end lost 6 bases, the J end lost 1 base, and 10 bases lay between the germline ends. This CDR3 comprises 14 residues. Germline CDR1 is SGDLS and CDR2 is YYNGEE. CDR3 sequence (DNA): TGTGCCAGCACCCTAGCGTGGAACACCGGGGAGCTGTTTTTT. Translation: CASTLAWNTGELFF.

The chain is built from TRBV11-2 and TRBJ2-1; D is unresolved. Germline values: CDR1 SGHAT, CDR2 FQNNGV. The CDR3 consists of 13 residues. V dropped 2 bases and J dropped 4 bases, with 6 bases sitting between them. The CDR3 loop reads CASSLPLYNEQFF. The CDR3 DNA reads TGTGCCAGCAGCTTACCCTTATACAATGAGCAGTTCTTC.

The J gene is TRBJ2-5, the V gene TRBV6-1, with D hard to call. Between the trimmed V and J ends, which lost 1 base and 5 bases, there was a span of 11 bases. The CDR3 extends over 14 amino acids. Germline loops: CDR1 MNHNS, CDR2 SASEGT. CDR3 sequence (DNA): TGTGCCAGCAGTGAAGGGTCCCCAATCGAGACCCAGTACTTC. It yields the protein CASSEGSPIETQYF.

This clone was recorded a few times. The chain uses TRBV6-5 and TRBJ2-2; tentatively, D is TRBD2 (6 bases). The CDR3 has 15 residues. Germline-derived CDR1 and CDR2 are MNHEY and SVGAGI. Trimming took 6 bases from V and 0 from J, leaving 11 bases between them. The CDR3 sequence: CASSRAGANTGELFF. CDR3 coding DNA: TGTGCCAGCAGCCGAGCGGGCGCGAACACCGGGGAGCTGTTTTTT.

J is TRBJ2-1 and V is TRBV4-3; 16 positions agree with TRBD2. Germline V lookup: CDR1 LGHNA, CDR2 YSLEER. There are 19 residues in the CDR3. With 3 bases clipped from V and 9 bases from J, the junction kept 14 bases outside the gene matches. The CDR3: CASSHLLTGTSGGAGEQFF. The DNA for the CDR3 is TGCGCCAGCAGCCACCTCCTGACCGGGACTAGCGGGGGGGCCGGTGAGCAGTTCTTC.

This chain links TRBV19 with TRBJ2-6, with D perhaps TRBD2 (6 bases). The germline gives CDR1 LNHDA, CDR2 SQIVND (reference sequence). There are 14 residues in the CDR3. V gave up 6 bases and J gave up 2 bases, with 8 bases separating them. The chain's CDR3 is CASRREAGANVLTF. CDR3 bases: TGTGCCAGTAGAAGGGAGGCTGGGGCCAACGTCCTGACTTTC.

CDR3 loop: CASSSTDTRNGYTF. The CDR3 DNA sequence: TGCGCCAGCAGCTCAACGGACACAAGGAATGGCTACACCTTC. The chain combines TRBV5-1 with TRBJ1-2, with D possibly matching TRBD1 (5 bases). Trimming shortened V by 3 bases and J by 6 bases, and 15 bases separated the two germline ends. The CDR3 has 14 residues. Germline V lookup: CDR1 SGHRS, CDR2 YFSETQ.

This rearrangement joins TRBV11-2 to TRBJ1-5, with unresolved D. This CDR3 is built from 13 residues. V lost 2 bases and J 6 bases, leaving 8 bases between the germline ends. The V gene's germline CDR1 is SGHAT and CDR2 FQNNGV. The CDR3 sequence: CASSLTSFQPQHF. The CDR3 bases are TGTGCCAGCAGCTTAACCAGCTTTCAGCCCCAGCATTTT.

The chain employs TRBV25-1 and TRBJ2-1; TRBD1 aligns across 10 bases. From germline, CDR1 is MGHDK and CDR2 SYGVNS. The trim removed 9 bases at V and 8 bases at J, leaving 10 bases unmatched. The CDR3 extends over 14 amino acids. CDR3 region: CASSLRDRGDEQFF. CDR3 nucleotide sequence: TGTGCCAGTTCGCTCCGGGACAGGGGAGATGAGCAGTTCTTC.

The chain has TRBV11-2 and TRBJ2-7, with D possibly matching TRBD2 (5 bases). The CDR3 is 13 residues long. In germline, CDR1 is SGHAT, CDR2 FQNNGV. V gave up 3 bases and J gave up 0 bases, with 6 bases separating them. CDR3: CASSFGSSYEQYF. The CDR3 DNA follows: TGTGCCAGCAGCTTTGGGAGCTCCTACGAGCAGTACTTC.

This sequence joins TRBV7-2 and TRBJ2-7, with 13 bases aligning to TRBD2. This CDR3 has 15 amino acids. The V and J ends lost 4 bases and 2 bases, in that order; junction bases with no gene match: 2. Germline V gives CDR1 SGHTA, CDR2 FQGNSA. Here the CDR3 DNA reads TGTGCCAGCAGCTCGGGACTAGCGGGGACCTACGAGCAGTACTTC. Translation: CASSSGLAGTYEQYF. Complete variable domain (other parts from reference TRBV7-2 and TRBJ2-7): GAGVSQSPSNKVTEKGKDVELRCDPISGHTALYWYRQSLGQGLEFLIYFQGNSAPDKSGLPSDRFSAERTGGSVSTLTIQRTQQEDSAVYLCASSSGLAGTYEQYFGPGTRLTVT.

Details on this clone: One end of the junction fails to match germline, which may point to a read error. V is TRBV6-5 and J is TRBJ2-1; D is undetermined. The CDR3 extends over 12 amino acids. Germline assignment: CDR1 MNHEY and CDR2 SVGAGI. This chain's CDR3 is CATSSLASEQFF. The CDR3 DNA follows: TGTGCCACCAGTAGCTTGGCTAGTGAGCAGTTCTTC.

The chain employs TRBV4-2 and TRBJ1-4; no firm D call. V gave up 1 base and J gave up 7 bases, with 16 bases separating them. Germline V CDR1 and CDR2: LGHNA, YNFKEQ. This CDR3 is 16 amino acids long. CDR3 sequence: CASSQGSLSRSEKLFF. The DNA for the CDR3 is TGTGCCAGCAGCCAAGGGAGTCTCAGCAGAAGTGAAAAACTGTTTTTT.

The CDR3 bases are TGTGCCAGCAGTCCCGGGACTTTCGACTACAATGAGCAGTTCTTC. Residues: CASSPGTFDYNEQFF. The chain employs TRBV6-4 and TRBJ2-1; perhaps TRBD2 as D (6 bases). CDR3 length: 15 amino acids. Trimming stripped 5 bases from V and 3 bases from J, with 14 bases between. Germline V lookup: CDR1 MRHNA, CDR2 SNTAGT.